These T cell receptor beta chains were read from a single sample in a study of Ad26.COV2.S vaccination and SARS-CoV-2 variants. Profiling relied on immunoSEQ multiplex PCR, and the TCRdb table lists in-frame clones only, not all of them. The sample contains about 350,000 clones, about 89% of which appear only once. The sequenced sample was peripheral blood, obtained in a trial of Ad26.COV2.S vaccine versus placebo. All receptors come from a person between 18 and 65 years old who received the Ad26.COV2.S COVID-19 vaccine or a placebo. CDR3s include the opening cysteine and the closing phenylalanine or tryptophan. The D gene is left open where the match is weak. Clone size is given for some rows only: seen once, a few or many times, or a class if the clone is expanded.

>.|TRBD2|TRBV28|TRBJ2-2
TGTGCCAGCAGTGGGGGACTAGTCGTCGGGGAGCTGTTTTTT
CASSGGLVVGELFF
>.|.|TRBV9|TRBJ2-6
TGTGCCAGCAGAGGGGAGAAGGGTTCGAGCTCTGGGGCCAACGTCCTGACTTTC
CASRGEKGSSSGANVLTF
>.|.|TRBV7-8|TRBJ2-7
TGTGCCAGCAGCTTAATGAACGAGCAGTACTTC
CASSLMNEQYF
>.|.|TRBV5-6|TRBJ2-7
TGTGCCAGCAGCTTGGGACGGAGCTCCTACGAGCAGTACTTC
CASSLGRSSYEQYF
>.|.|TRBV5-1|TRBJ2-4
TGCGCCAGCAGCTCCTCCTTAACCCCCGGGACATTGAACATTCAGTACTTC
CASSSSLTPGTLNIQYF
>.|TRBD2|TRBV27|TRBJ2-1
TGTGCCAGCAGTTTATCTTTGGGACTAGCACATGAGCAGTTCTTC
CASSLSLGLAHEQFF
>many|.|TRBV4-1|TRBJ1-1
TGCGCCAGCAGCCAAGAGTGGGAGTTGAACACTGAAGCTTTCTTT
CASSQEWELNTEAFF
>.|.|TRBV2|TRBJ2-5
TGTGCCAGCAGTGTGTGGGGGAGGGAGACCCAGTACTTC
CASSVWGRETQYF
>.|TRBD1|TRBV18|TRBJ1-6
TGTGCCAGCTCAAGACAGGGTTCACCCCTCCACTTT
CASSRQGSPLHF
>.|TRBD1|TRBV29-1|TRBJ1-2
TGCAGCAGCCGGGACAGCATGGGAGGCTACACCTTC
CSSRDSMGGYTF
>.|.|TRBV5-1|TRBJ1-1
TGCGCCAGCAGCGGACAGAACACTGAAGCTTTCTTT
CASSGQNTEAFF
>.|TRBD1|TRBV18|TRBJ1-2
TGTGCCAGCTCATCACCGGGACAGGGGGGCTATGGCTACACCTTC
CASSSPGQGGYGYTF
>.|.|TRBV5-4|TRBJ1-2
TGTGCCAGCAGCTTGGCGAATAACTATGGCTACACCTTC
CASSLANNYGYTF
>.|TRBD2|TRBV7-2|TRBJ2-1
TGTGCCAGCAGCTTAGACCTAGCGGGAGGGCCCAATGAGCAGTTCTTC
CASSLDLAGGPNEQFF
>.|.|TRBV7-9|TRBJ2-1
TGTGCCAGCAGCTTAGCGGGTCCCTCCTACAATGAGCAGTTCTTC
CASSLAGPSYNEQFF
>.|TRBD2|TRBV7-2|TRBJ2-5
TGTGCCAGCAGGTCACTAGCGGGAGTTCGTGAGACCCAGTACTTC
CASRSLAGVRETQYF
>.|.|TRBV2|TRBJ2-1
TGTGCCAGCAGTGATTCGCGAGAGCAGTTCTTC
CASSDSREQFF
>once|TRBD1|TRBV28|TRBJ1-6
TGTGCCAGCAGTTTATTATGGGGGACAGGGGGAAATTCACCCCTCCACTTT
CASSLLWGTGGNSPLHF
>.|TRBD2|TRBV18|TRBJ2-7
TGTGCCAGCTCACCTCTGGGAGGGTTGGACGAGCAGTACTTC
CASSPLGGLDEQYF
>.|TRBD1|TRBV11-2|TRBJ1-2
TGTGCCAGCAGCTTAGGAGGGGGCTTTGGCTACACCTTC
CASSLGGGFGYTF
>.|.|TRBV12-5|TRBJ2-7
TGTGCTAGTGGACGACAGGTTAACTCCTACGAGCAGTACTTC
CASGRQVNSYEQYF
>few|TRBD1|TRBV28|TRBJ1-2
TGTGCCAGCGGACACCATCAGGGGGGAACCCAGCGCTACACCTTC
CASGHHQGGTQRYTF
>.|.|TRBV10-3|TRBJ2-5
TGTGCCATCAGTGGTGGAGAGACCCAGTACTTC
CAISGGETQYF
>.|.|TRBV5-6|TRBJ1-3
TGTGCCAGCAGCCGACTGAGCTCTGGAAACACCATATATTTT
CASSRLSSGNTIYF
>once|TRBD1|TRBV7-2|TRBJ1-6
TGTGCCAGCAGCTTAGAAACAGGGGGAAATTCACCCCTCCACTTT
CASSLETGGNSPLHF
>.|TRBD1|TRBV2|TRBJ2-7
TGTGCCAGCAGCCCGGGACAGGGAAGGTTTTCCTACGAGCAGTACTTC
CASSPGQGRFSYEQYF
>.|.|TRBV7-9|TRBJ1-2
TGTGCCAGCAGCCCCCGATCTGGGAATGGTGGCTACACCTTC
CASSPRSGNGGYTF
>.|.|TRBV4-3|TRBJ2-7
TGCGCCAGCAGCTATTCCCTGGACAGCTCCTACGAGCAGTACTTC
CASSYSLDSSYEQYF
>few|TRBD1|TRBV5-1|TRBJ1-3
TGCGCCAGCAGGGGACAGGGTTTTTCTGGAAACACCATATATTTT
CASRGQGFSGNTIYF
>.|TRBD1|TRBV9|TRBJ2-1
TGTGCCAGCAGCGTTCACTTTCCGGACCCCTCCACACAGGGGGCGCCCGGGGATGAGCAGTTCTTC
CASSVHFPDPSTQGAPGDEQFF
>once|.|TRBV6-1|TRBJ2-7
TGTGCCAGCAGTGAAAGGGGACCGTACGAGCAGTACTTC
CASSERGPYEQYF
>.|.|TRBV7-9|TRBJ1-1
TGTGCCAGCAGCTTCTATTCCGGCACTGAAGCTTTCTTT
CASSFYSGTEAFF
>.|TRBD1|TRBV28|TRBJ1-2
TGTGCCAGCAGTTTAGGACAGGGTGCGCACTATGGCTACACCTTC
CASSLGQGAHYGYTF
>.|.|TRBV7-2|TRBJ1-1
TGTGCCAGCAGCTTAGAGGCCAGGGGAGGCACTGAAGCTTTCTTT
CASSLEARGGTEAFF
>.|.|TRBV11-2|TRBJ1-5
TGTGCCAGCAGTCCTTACTCGGGCAATCAGCCCCAGCATTTT
CASSPYSGNQPQHF
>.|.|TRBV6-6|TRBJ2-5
TGTGCCAGCAGTACGGGCTTAAGGGAGACCCAGTACTTC
CASSTGLRETQYF
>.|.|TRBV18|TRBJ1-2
TGTGCCAGCTCACCAAGGGGGTATAGTGACGACAGAATCTCTAACTATGGCTACACCTTC
CASSPRGYSDDRISNYGYTF
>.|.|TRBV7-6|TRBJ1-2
TGTGCCAGCAGCTTAGGTTGGCGGGGGACTCTTGGCTACACCTTC
CASSLGWRGTLGYTF
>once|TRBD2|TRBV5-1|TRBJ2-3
TGCGCCAGCAGCTCACTTCTCCCCGGGACTAGCGGCACAGATACGCAGTATTTT
CASSSLLPGTSGTDTQYF
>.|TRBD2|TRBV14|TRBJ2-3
TGTGCCAGCAGACAGACTAGCGGGAGAGATACGCAGTATTTT
CASRQTSGRDTQYF
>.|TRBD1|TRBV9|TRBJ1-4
TGTGCCAGCAGCGTAGGAAGGACAGGAGTCAATGAAAAACTGTTTTTT
CASSVGRTGVNEKLFF
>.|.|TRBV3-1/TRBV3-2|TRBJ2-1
TGTGCCAGCAGCCAACCCGGGACCCTGCCCAATGAGCAGTTCTTC
CASSQPGTLPNEQFF
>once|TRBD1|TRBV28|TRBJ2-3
TGTGCCAGCAGCTCAGACCCCGGGACAGCTGATACGCAGTATTTT
CASSSDPGTADTQYF
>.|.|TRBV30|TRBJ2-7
TGTGCCTGGAAAGAACAGGGTAAGCAGCAGTACTTC
CAWKEQGKQQYF
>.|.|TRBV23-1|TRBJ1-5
TGCGCCAGCAGCCCCGGGACGGGGAGTAATCAGCCCCAGCATTTT
CASSPGTGSNQPQHF
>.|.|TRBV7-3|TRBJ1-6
TGTGCCAGCAGCACAGAATATAATTCACCCCTCCACTTT
CASSTEYNSPLHF
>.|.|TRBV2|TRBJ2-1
TGTGCCAGCAGTGAAATCGGACGGGGCAATGAGCAGTTCTTC
CASSEIGRGNEQFF
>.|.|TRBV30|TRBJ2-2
TGTGCCTGGAGTGAGGGTGCCGGGGAGCTGTTTTTT
CAWSEGAGELFF
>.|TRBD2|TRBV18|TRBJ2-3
TGTGCCAGCTCACACCGCCCGGGACTAGCGGCAAGCACAGATACGCAGTATTTT
CASSHRPGLAASTDTQYF
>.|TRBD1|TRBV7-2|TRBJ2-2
TGTGCCAGCAGCGCACAGGGGGCGGGCGGGGAGCTGTTTTTT
CASSAQGAGGELFF
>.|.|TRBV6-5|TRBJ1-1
TGTGCCAGCAGTTACACTCGGTTCATGAACACTGAAGCTTTCTTT
CASSYTRFMNTEAFF
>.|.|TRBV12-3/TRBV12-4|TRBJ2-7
TGTGCCAGCAGTCCGACAGAGTACGAGCAGTACTTC
CASSPTEYEQYF
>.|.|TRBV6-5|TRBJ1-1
TGTGCCACCGAATTAACTGAAGCTTTCTTT
CATELTEAFF
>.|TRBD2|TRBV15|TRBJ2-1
TGTGCCACCAGCAGTCGGACTAGCGGGGCCAATGAGCAGTTCTTC
CATSSRTSGANEQFF